This T cell receptor beta chain stems from a study of blood T cell repertoires in COVID-19. The wider study: T cells, B-cell-depleted T cells, or PBMCs provided the cDNA or gDNA that served as material.

CDR1 is LNHDA, CDR2 SQIVND, per germline (reference sequence). V lost 4 bases and J lost 6, with 10 bases in between. This CDR3 has 12 residues. The data were produced by immunoSEQ multiplex PCR, yet TCRdb's version contains in-frame clones alone and is incomplete. The data contain 150,000 to 200,000 clones, about 78% of them singletons. The source of this sequence is a woman aged 50 to 65 who had recovered from COVID-19. V gene TRBV19 combines with J gene TRBJ2-7, with D uncertain. Sequenced: PBMCs or T cells enriched from blood (not recorded which). CDR3 DNA sequence: TGTGCCAGTAGTACCCCCGCCGGCGAGCAGTACTTC. Protein product: CASSTPAGEQYF.